The 26 T cell receptor beta chains listed next were all sequenced from one sample in a study of blood T cells in healthy people across ages. With a J-beta primer mix and a sample-barcoded 5' primer, a second PCR ran 7 to 11 cycles. Using its own MiXCR run on the 5' RACE reads, TCRdb lists one record per CDR3 protein. The data hold approximately 900,000 distinct CDR3 sequences, with 48% observed a single time. Input material: blood. These receptors were obtained from a man younger than 40 in good health.

A few counts support this clonotype. This chain joins TRBV11-3 and TRBJ2-1, with 9 bases that match TRBD2. Germline V gene lookup returns CDR1 SGHNT and CDR2 YENEEA. CDR3 length: 14 residues. V dropped 5 bases and J dropped 5; count of bases not matched to a gene: 4. The DNA of the CDR3 is TGTGCCAGCAGCCCTGGACTAGCGAACAATGAGCAGTTCTTC. Amino acid sequence: CASSPGLANNEQFF.

The chain is built from TRBV27 and TRBJ1-1; possibly TRBD1 for D (5 bases). V gave up 5 bases and J gave up 3 bases, with 19 bases separating them. The CDR3 spans 16 residues. Germline assignment: CDR1 MNHEY and CDR2 SMNVEV (reference sequence). The CDR3 DNA reads as TGTGCCAGCAGTAAATGGACTCCCGGCAGGGACACTGAAGCTTTCTTT. Translating gives CASSKWTPGRDTEAFF.

The rearrangement uses TRBV7-9 and TRBJ2-1; no definite D call. V was clipped by 2 bases and J by 13 bases, with 15 bases between them. Germline-derived CDR1 and CDR2 are SEHNR and FQNEAQ (reference sequence). CDR3 size: 13 residues. DNA for the CDR3: TGTGCCAGCAGCTTACGCAGTACGCCGGCCCAGTTCTTC. Protein product: CASSLRSTPAQFF.

This sequence joins TRBV6-2 or TRBV6-3 and TRBJ2-7; 10 bases match TRBD2. This CDR3 spans 16 amino acids. Looked up from germline, CDR1 is MNHEY and CDR2 is SVGEGT. Trimming cost V 6 bases and J 2 bases; bases outside gene matches: 10. The CDR3 spells CASRPPASGGPYEQYF. The CDR3 DNA sequence: TGTGCCAGCAGGCCACCCGCTAGCGGGGGTCCCTACGAGCAGTACTTC.

This clonotype turned up a few times. The gene calls are TRBV5-1 and TRBJ2-1, with 7 bases identical to TRBD1. The germline CDR1 and CDR2 sequences are SGHRS and YFSETQ. The trim removed 4 bases at V and 9 bases at J, leaving 16 bases unmatched. The CDR3 extends over 16 amino acids. As DNA, the CDR3 is TGCGCCAGCAGCATATTCCGGGACAGCAAAGGAGGTGAGCAGTTCTTC. The encoded protein is CASSIFRDSKGGEQFF.

The CDR3 sequence: CASSAGTGVGFF. The CDR3 nucleotides are TGTGCCAGCAGTGCCGGGACAGGGGTCGGTTTCTTT. V gene TRBV12-3 or TRBV12-4 combines with J gene TRBJ1-1; 10 bases are a match to TRBD1. Trimming took 5 bases from V and 13 from J; bases not matched to a gene: 7. The CDR3 covers 12 residues.

The chain has TRBV12-3 or TRBV12-4 and TRBJ2-1; TRBD2 matches 10 bases. Unmatched junction bases numbered 9, after V lost 5 bases and J lost 5 bases. The CDR3 runs to 16 residues. The CDR3 bases are TGTGCCAGCAGTCCAAGCGGGGGGGCAGGAGACAATGAGCAGTTCTTC. It codes for CASSPSGGAGDNEQFF.

On this clonotype itself: The CDR3 does not close with the conserved phenylalanine or tryptophan, likely indicating a read error. The rearrangement joins TRBV6-6 to TRBJ2-7; D ambiguous. The CDR3 spans 13 residues. V was cut by 11 bases and J by 4 bases, with 18 bases left in between. Germline V gene lookup returns CDR1 MNHNY and CDR2 SVGAGI (reference sequence). The CDR3 nucleotides read TGTGCCTGCACCGTGGGCAGTGGTTACGAGCAGTACTTA. This translates into CACTVGSGYEQYL.

V usage is TRBV20-1 and J usage is TRBJ2-7; D is ambiguous. The DNA end lines up better with TRBJ2-5; the J call may be wrong. The CDR3 consists of 14 residues. Germline-derived CDR1 and CDR2 are DFQATT and SNEGSKA (reference sequence). CDR3 DNA: TGCAGTGCTAGAGATGGGAAGGGCACTGAGACCCAGTACTTC. The encoded protein is CSARDGKGTETQYF.

This clonotype was seen at least ten times. The chain carries TRBV28 and TRBJ2-7; the D gene is possibly TRBD1 (5 bases). Germline values: CDR1 MDHEN, CDR2 SYDVKM. Trimming pared 6 bases from V and 4 bases from J, leaving 19 bases between. The CDR3 consists of 15 residues. CDR3 protein: CASSYRTLTSYEQYF. CDR3 coding DNA: TGTGCCAGCAGCTACCGGACACTAACTTCTTACGAGCAGTACTTC.

This clonotype was observed once. The chain couples TRBV12-3 or TRBV12-4 to TRBJ2-1; perhaps TRBD2 as D (5 bases). The V end lost 1 base, the J end lost 8 bases, and 18 bases lay between the germline ends. This CDR3 contains 16 residues. Written as DNA, the CDR3 is TGTGCCAGCAGTTTAGGGCTAGCCCGCGGCATCGATGAGCAGTTCTTC. It specifies CASSLGLARGIDEQFF.

CDR3 nucleotide sequence: TGTGCCAGCATCCCAGGGGTATCCTACGAGCAGTACTTC. The encoded protein is CASIPGVSYEQYF. This chain joins TRBV6-2 or TRBV6-3 and TRBJ2-7; perhaps TRBD1 as D (6 bases). This CDR3 spans 13 amino acids. Germline V gene lookup returns CDR1 MNHEY and CDR2 SVGEGT. V was clipped by 7 bases and J by 1 base, with 11 bases between them.

The sample holds a few counts of this clonotype. This chain connects TRBV7-9 to TRBJ1-1; 8 nucleotides line up with TRBD1. In germline, CDR1 is SEHNR, CDR2 FQNEAQ (reference sequence). The CDR3 extends over 14 amino acids. V was clipped by 7 bases and J by 6 bases; unmatched bases: 10. CDR3 in DNA: TGTGCCAGCACGGGACAGGCCATAAAGGCTGAAGCTTTCTTT. It is translated as CASTGQAIKAEAFF. Full variable domain (outside the CDR3, taken from reference TRBV7-9 and TRBJ1-1): DTGVSQNPRHKITKRGQNVTFRCDPISEHNRLYWYRQTLGQGPEFLTYFQNEAQLEKSRLLSDRFSAERPKGSFSTLEIQRTEQGDSAMYLCASTGQAIKAEAFFGQGTRLTVV.

The CDR3: CATSEAWTAGYNEQFF. In nucleotides, the CDR3 is TGTGCCACCAGTGAAGCGTGGACAGCCGGTTACAATGAGCAGTTCTTC. The V gene is TRBV24-1, the J gene TRBJ2-1; D possibly corresponds to TRBD1 (6 bases). V was clipped by 4 bases and J by 4 bases, with 16 bases between them. CDR3 length equals 16 residues. Germline V gene sequence: CDR1 KGHDR, CDR2 SFDVKD.

This chain connects TRBV6-2 or TRBV6-3 to TRBJ2-1, with 7 bases lining up with TRBD2. The CDR3 is made up of 15 amino acids. Germline V gives CDR1 MNHEY, CDR2 SVGEGT. Losses at the gene ends were 5 bases for V and 2 bases for J; bases not matched to a gene: 6. CDR3: CASSLRAGTYNEQFF. The CDR3 DNA is TGTGCCAGCAGTCTCCGAGCGGGGACCTACAATGAGCAGTTCTTC.

Turning to this clonotype: A much larger clone differs from this one at a single base, so this may be a read error. The final CDR3 position lacks the conserved phenylalanine or tryptophan, pointing to a likely read error. This sequence joins TRBV7-2 and TRBJ2-3; tentatively, D is TRBD1 or TRBD2 (5 bases each). Germline CDR1 and CDR2: SGHTA and FQGNSA. This CDR3 contains 17 residues. V lost 1 base, J lost 5 bases, and 19 bases lay in between. The CDR3 here is CASSLGSGLPARDTQYS. In DNA form, the CDR3 reads TGTGCCAGCAGCTTAGGATCGGGGCTCCCCGCTAGAGATACGCAGTATTCT.

The gene calls are TRBV7-8 and TRBJ2-5, with D perhaps matching TRBD2 (6 bases). The CDR3 totals 15 residues. Germline V lookup: CDR1 SGHVS, CDR2 FQNEAQ. Trimming removed 1 base from V and 5 bases from J, with 14 bases in between. CDR3 bases: TGTGCCAGCAGCTTAGAGGACCGTGGAGGGGAGACCCAGTACTTC. This encodes CASSLEDRGGETQYF.

The genes are TRBV7-8 and TRBJ2-1, with 10 bases fitting TRBD1. Germline V gives CDR1 SGHVS, CDR2 FQNEAQ. The CDR3 is 17 residues long. Trimming took 5 bases from V and 7 from J; bases not matched to a gene: 14. This CDR3 is CASSPGQGKVGRNEQFF. The CDR3 nucleotides read TGTGCCAGCAGCCCGGGACAGGGGAAGGTTGGGAGGAATGAGCAGTTCTTC.

V usage is TRBV7-2 and J usage is TRBJ1-1; TRBD1 aligns across 7 bases. With 8 bases clipped from V and 3 bases from J, the junction kept 9 bases outside the gene matches. Germline CDR1 is SGHTA and CDR2 is FQGNSA. The length of the CDR3 is 14 residues. This CDR3 reads CASESDRVDTEAFF. As DNA, the CDR3 is TGTGCCAGCGAGTCAGACAGGGTGGACACTGAAGCTTTCTTT.

This sequence joins TRBV11-2 and TRBJ2-3; D gene ambiguous. V was cut by 2 bases and J by 0 bases, with 15 bases left in between. CDR1 SGHAT and CDR2 FQNNGV come from the germline V gene. This CDR3 contains 17 residues. CDR3 in amino acids: CASSLRVRTASTDTQYF. The CDR3 DNA reads as TGTGCCAGCAGCTTACGAGTCCGTACCGCTAGCACAGATACGCAGTATTTT.

Details on this clonotype: The junction departs from the called germline gene at one end, perhaps through a read error. The chain has TRBV4-2 and TRBJ2-3; D gene uncertain. CDR1 is LGHNA and CDR2 is YNFKEQ in the germline V gene. The CDR3 is 16 amino acids. Here the CDR3 reads CASSQDWAASTDTQYF. In DNA, the CDR3 is TGCGCCAGCAGCCAAGATTGGGCGGCGAGCACAGATACGCAGTATTTT.

The genes are TRBV5-1 and TRBJ2-2, with D unclear. The CDR3 is 15 residues long. Germline loops: CDR1 SGHRS, CDR2 YFSETQ. V was shortened by 0 bases and J by 5 bases, with 11 bases between the two germline ends. The CDR3 sequence: CASSLAAVVTGELFF. The CDR3 nucleotides are TGCGCCAGCAGCTTGGCGGCCGTCGTAACCGGGGAGCTGTTTTTT.

The chain links TRBV7-2 to TRBJ2-1; maybe TRBD2 (6 bases). Germline assignment: CDR1 SGHTA and CDR2 FQGNSA. The CDR3 extends over 16 amino acids. The V end lost 5 bases, the J end lost 1 base, and 15 bases lay between the germline ends. CDR3 in amino acids: CASSPLVGGSYNEQFF. The CDR3 region has the DNA TGTGCCAGCAGCCCGTTAGTGGGGGGATCCTACAATGAGCAGTTCTTC.

A remark on this clonotype: At one boundary the junction diverges from the germline segment, which might be a read error. The V call is TRBV9, the J call TRBJ2-7; TRBD2 matches 13 bases. The last part of the DNA fits TRBJ2-4 better; the J call may be wrong. The germline V gene has CDR1 SGDLS and CDR2 YYNGEE. The CDR3 contains 16 residues. The CDR3 sequence is CAGSITSGGASDIQYF. CDR3 nucleotide sequence: TGTGCCGGCAGCATCACTAGCGGGGGGGCCTCGGACATTCAGTACTTC.

In its sample, this clonotype was seen many times. The chain recombines TRBV5-1 with TRBJ1-5; no clear D gene. The CDR3 covers 13 residues. Deletions cut 0 bases from V and 4 bases from J, with 5 bases between. CDR1 and CDR2 (germline): SGHRS, YFSETQ. CDR3 nucleotides: TGCGCCAGCAGCTTGGACCTGAATCAGCCCCAGCATTTT. This translates into CASSLDLNQPQHF.

Note on this clonotype: Germline and junction disagree at one end, which may indicate a read error. The chain joins TRBV5-5 to TRBJ2-3; D is undetermined. The length of the CDR3 is 15 residues. Per the germline V gene, CDR1 is SGHKS and CDR2 is YYEKEE (reference sequence). CDR3 in amino acids: CACSYIAVLTDTQYF. The DNA for the CDR3 is TGTGCCTGCAGCTACATCGCCGTCCTCACAGATACGCAGTATTTT. Complete variable domain (other parts from reference TRBV5-5 and TRBJ2-3): DAGVTQSPTHLIKTRGQQVTLRCSPISGHKSVSWYQQVLGQGPQFIFQYYEKEERGRGNFPDRFSARQFPNYSSELNVNALLLGDSALYLCACSYIAVLTDTQYFGPGTRLTVL.